The 2 T cell receptor beta chains below all came from one sample that was sequenced in a study of shared clonotypes between healthy human individuals (dated by TCRdb to about 2020). Libraries were constructed by the immunoSEQ multiplex PCR assay. This immuneACCESS table, as held by TCRdb, lists in-frame sequences with V and J called but not all clones. Of the missing ones, under half trace to an unresolved V gene in checked studies; the others have no known cause. This sample is represented by about a million clones; 77% of them were singletons. The ten largest clones capture about 0.89% of the sample. Sequencing was carried out using memory CD4+ T cells from PBMCs. The meaning of the sample's cell subset or site label: CD45RA-negative fraction. Receptor source: a man aged 18-30 years in good health. Some clones in this sample may be carry-over from other donors' samples.

This chain links TRBV27 with TRBJ2-2; maybe TRBD2 (5 bases). With 2 bases removed from V and 3 bases from J, the gap between germline ends came to 10 bases. There are 15 residues in the CDR3. Per germline, CDR1 MNHEY and CDR2 SMNVEV (reference sequence). CDR3 bases: TGTGCCAGCAGTTTAGAGAGAGGGTACACCGGGGAGCTGTTTTTT. Protein: CASSLERGYTGELFF.

This sequence joins TRBV9 and TRBJ2-7; the D gene is possibly TRBD1 (6 bases). The V gene's germline CDR1 is SGDLS and CDR2 YYNGEE. Trimming removed 0 bases at V and 5 bases at J, with 15 bases between. The CDR3 is 15 amino acids. The CDR3 sequence: CASSVETGSRHEQYF. Written as DNA, the CDR3 is TGTGCCAGCAGCGTAGAGACAGGCAGCCGCCACGAGCAGTACTTC.